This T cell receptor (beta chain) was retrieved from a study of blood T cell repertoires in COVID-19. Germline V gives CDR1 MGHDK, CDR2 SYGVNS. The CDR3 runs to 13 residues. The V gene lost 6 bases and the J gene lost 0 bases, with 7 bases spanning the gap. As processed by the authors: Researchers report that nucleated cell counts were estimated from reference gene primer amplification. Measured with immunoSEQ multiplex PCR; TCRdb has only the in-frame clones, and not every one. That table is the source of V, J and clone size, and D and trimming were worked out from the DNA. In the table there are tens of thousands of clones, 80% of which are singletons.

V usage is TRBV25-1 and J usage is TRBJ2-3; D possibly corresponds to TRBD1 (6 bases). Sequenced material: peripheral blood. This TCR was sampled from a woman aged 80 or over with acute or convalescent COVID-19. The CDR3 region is CASRDRSTDTQYF. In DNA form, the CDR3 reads TGTGCCAGCAGAGACAGGAGCACAGATACGCAGTATTTT.